The clone carrying this T cell receptor (beta chain) was seen a handful of times. Its antigen is unidentified. The record originates from a study of T cells after yellow fever vaccination. Broader study findings: The secondary response showed a weaker magnitude and a faster peak, day 5 versus 15.

Template switching by 5'RACE produced TCR cDNA, adding a universal primer site and UMIs. TCRdb reanalysed the 5' RACE reads using MiXCR and keeps one entry per CDR3 protein. The data hold just under 600,000 distinct CDR3 sequences, with approximately 15% observed a single time. V dropped 3 bases and J dropped 0 bases, with 7 bases sitting between them. The germline V gene has CDR1 MGHDK and CDR2 SYGVNS. CDR3 length: 14 amino acids. This sequence was found in a man in his thirties or forties who received the YFV17D yellow fever vaccine. The sample here was PBMCs, taken on the day of the yellow fever booster vaccination. The V gene is TRBV25-1, the J gene TRBJ2-3; D is undetermined. The CDR3 DNA reads as TGTGCCAGCAGTGATTGGCGAAGCACAGATACGCAGTATTTT. Translated: CASSDWRSTDTQYF.